This passage covers 26 T cell receptor beta chains from one sample sequenced in a study of blood T cell repertoires in COVID-19. TCRdb's table, derived via immunoSEQ multiplex PCR, lists solely in-frame clones and lacks some. The repertoire holds 60,000 to 85,000 clones, with roughly three quarters as singletons. Sequenced material: peripheral blood. All receptors come from a human donor in a cohort sampled during active COVID-19.

The V call is TRBV2, the J call TRBJ2-5, with a tentative D call TRBD2 (6 bases). The CDR3 length is 13 residues. Trimming took 8 bases from V and 7 from J, leaving 17 bases between them. Germline CDR1 SNHLY, CDR2 FYNNEI. CDR3 coding DNA: TGTGCCAGCGGGATGGAGGGTAAAGTGACCCAGTACTTC. Protein product: CASGMEGKVTQYF.

There are a few counts of this clone. The J gene is TRBJ1-2, the V gene TRBV10-3, with 7 bases aligning to TRBD1. The length of the CDR3 is 13 residues. CDR1 and CDR2 from the germline V gene are ENHRY and SYGVKD. The V gene end was trimmed by 6 bases and the J gene end by 1 base; junction bases not matched to a gene: 2. DNA for the CDR3: TGTGCCATCAGGGGACAGAATAACTATGGCTACACCTTC. Translating it yields CAIRGQNNYGYTF.

V is TRBV7-9 and J is TRBJ2-7; the match to TRBD1 covers 12 bases. Trimming at V came to 5 bases and at J to 6 bases, leaving 8 bases not matched to a gene. Germline V gene lookup returns CDR1 SEHNR and CDR2 FQNEAQ (reference sequence). This CDR3 comprises 15 residues. The CDR3 DNA follows: TGTGCCAGCAGCCCGGGACAGGGGGCCCTTAGCGAGCAGTACTTC. This sequence encodes CASSPGQGALSEQYF.

This clone has only a few counts. This chain joins TRBV3-1 (or the pseudogene TRBV3-2) and TRBJ2-7; D is possibly TRBD2 (5 bases). V was trimmed by 0 bases and J by 10 bases, leaving 16 bases between them. The length of the CDR3 is 14 residues. Germline values: CDR1 LGHDT, CDR2 YNNKEL (reference sequence). DNA for the CDR3: TGTGCCAGCAGCCAAGATCCCGTCCGCGCGGGCCAGTACGTC. The encoded protein is CASSQDPVRAGQYV.

This clone was seen only once. This sequence joins TRBV7-8 and TRBJ2-7; TRBD2 might be the D (5 bases). This CDR3 region has 14 residues. V lost 0 bases to trimming and J lost 1 base, with 7 bases between them. Germline values: CDR1 SGHVS, CDR2 FQNEAQ. CDR3 DNA: TGTGCCAGCAGCTTAGCGGGAGAGTCCTACGAGCAGTACGTC. Amino acid sequence: CASSLAGESYEQYV.

This clone was found a few times. The chain employs TRBV24-1 and TRBJ1-5, with 9 nucleotides matching TRBD1. Trimming took 9 bases from V and 3 from J; bases not matched to a gene: 2. The CDR3 totals 13 residues. Germline CDR1 KGHDR, CDR2 SFDVKD. The CDR3 DNA sequence: TGTGCCACCGGGACAGGGAACAATCAGCCCCAGCATTTT. Protein: CATGTGNNQPQHF.

CDR3 coding DNA: TGTGCCAGCAGTTTTCGCGATCCGGAGACCCAGTACTTC. Translation gives CASSFRDPETQYF. The V and J genes are TRBV27 and TRBJ2-5; no definite D call. CDR3 size: 13 residues. Per germline, CDR1 MNHEY and CDR2 SMNVEV (reference sequence). Trimming shortened V by 3 bases and J by 5 bases, and 10 bases separated the two germline ends.

Worth noting for this clone: The sample carries other DNA sequences with the same CDR3. CDR3 loop: CASSLVQMNTEAFF. CDR3 bases: TGTGCCAGCAGCTTAGTCCAGATGAACACTGAAGCTTTCTTT. The chain carries TRBV7-9 and TRBJ1-1; D is uncertain. This CDR3 has 14 amino acids. V was shortened by 1 base and J by 0 bases, with 6 bases between the two germline ends. CDR1 is SEHNR and CDR2 is FQNEAQ in the germline V gene (reference sequence).

The chain has TRBV4-3 and TRBJ1-5, with 10 bases fitting TRBD1. The length of the CDR3 is 15 residues. J was trimmed by 4 bases and V by 5 bases; bases with no gene match: 5. From germline, CDR1 is LGHNA and CDR2 YSLEER. CDR3 nucleotide sequence: TGCGCCAGCAGCTCGGGACAGGGGACGAATCAGCCCCAGCATTTT. Protein product: CASSSGQGTNQPQHF.

V usage is TRBV6-2 or TRBV6-3 and J usage is TRBJ1-5, with a possible D match to TRBD1 (5 bases). V was trimmed by 4 bases and J by 1 base, leaving 20 bases between them. The germline V gene has CDR1 MNHEY and CDR2 SVGEGT. The CDR3 is 18 residues long. DNA for the CDR3: TGTGCCAGCAGTTTAATTCACGCCGGGGGATACAGCAATCAGCCCCAGCATTTT. Translated: CASSLIHAGGYSNQPQHF.

DNA of the CDR3: TGTGCCAGCAGCCGGGAGCCCAGTTTCGATGAGCAGTTCTTC. Its translation is CASSREPSFDEQFF. The rearrangement links TRBV14 to TRBJ2-1; TRBD2 is a possible D gene (5 bases). Trimming removed 4 bases from V and 8 bases from J, with 15 bases in between. The germline gives CDR1 SGHDN, CDR2 FVKESK. CDR3 size: 14 residues.

The CDR3 protein is CASSLGQNSNQPQHF. The CDR3 nucleotides read TGTGCCAGCAGCTTAGGGCAAAATAGCAATCAGCCCCAGCATTTT. This chain joins TRBV7-8 and TRBJ1-5; no definite D call. The CDR3 has 15 amino acids. The germline CDR1 and CDR2 sequences are SGHVS and FQNEAQ. The V and J ends lost 1 base and 0 bases respectively, with 7 bases between them.

The chain combines TRBV2 with TRBJ1-2, with D tentatively TRBD1 (5 bases). V dropped 7 bases and J dropped 2 bases, with 14 bases sitting between them. Germline lookup yields CDR1 SNHLY and CDR2 FYNNEI. CDR3 length: 14 amino acids. The CDR3 DNA reads TGTGCCAGCACCGGGACTAGCCGAAACTATGGCTACACCTTC. This codes for CASTGTSRNYGYTF.

The chain is built from TRBV19 and TRBJ1-4; D unresolved. The CDR3 loop spans 15 amino acids. Germline-derived CDR1 and CDR2 are LNHDA and SQIVND (reference sequence). V lost 5 bases and J 5 bases, leaving 15 bases between the germline ends. This CDR3 is CASSPPLGANEKLFF. CDR3 bases: TGTGCCAGTAGTCCACCGCTGGGCGCAAATGAAAAACTGTTTTTT.

The chain couples TRBV7-8 to TRBJ1-2; weak D call: TRBD1 (5 bases). Trimming cost V 2 bases and J 8 bases, with 12 bases left between them. This CDR3 spans 13 amino acids. Germline lookup yields CDR1 SGHVS and CDR2 FQNEAQ. The DNA for the CDR3 is TGTGCCAGCAGCTTACTAGGGGTAAACGGCTACACCTTC. It translates to CASSLLGVNGYTF.

This clone was detected a few times. V gene TRBV20-1 combines with J gene TRBJ2-1; 11 bases are shared with TRBD2. Germline CDR1 and CDR2: DFQATT and SNEGSKA (reference sequence). The CDR3 totals 14 residues. With 3 bases clipped from V and 8 bases from J, the junction kept 6 bases outside the gene matches. The CDR3 DNA follows: TGCAGTGCTAGTCCTAGCGGGGGGATCTATGAGCAGTTCTTC. Its protein is CSASPSGGIYEQFF.

The genes are TRBV7-8 and TRBJ2-7; the match to TRBD2 covers 10 bases. The CDR3 consists of 16 residues. J lost 0 bases, V lost 5 bases, and 7 bases had no gene match. The germline V gene encodes CDR1 SGHVS and CDR2 FQNEAQ. CDR3 in amino acids: CASSTLLAGYSYEQYF. CDR3 DNA: TGTGCCAGCAGCACCCTACTAGCGGGGTACTCCTACGAGCAGTACTTC.

The chain uses TRBV6-4 and TRBJ2-1; a weak D match, TRBD2 (6 bases). Germline CDR1 is MRHNA and CDR2 is SNTAGT. The CDR3 has 15 residues. With 4 bases removed from V and 7 bases from J, the gap between germline ends came to 17 bases. This CDR3 is CASSGGLDPRNEQFF. The CDR3 bases are TGTGCCAGCAGTGGGGGACTCGACCCTCGGAATGAGCAGTTCTTC.

The rearrangement uses TRBV9 and TRBJ2-3; TRBD2 matches at 9 bases. The CDR3 is 17 residues long. In germline, CDR1 is SGDLS, CDR2 YYNGEE. V trimming: 4 bases; J trimming: 2 bases; junction bases outside the gene matches: 11. The CDR3 reads CASSPGVAGDYTDTQYF. In DNA form, the CDR3 reads TGTGCCAGCAGCCCCGGGGTAGCGGGGGATTACACAGATACGCAGTATTTT. The full variable domain, with the rest looked up from reference TRBV9 and TRBJ2-3, is DSGVTQTPKHLITATGQRVTLRCSPRSGDLSVYWYQQSLDQGLQFLIQYYNGEERAKGNILERFSAQQFPDLHSELNLSSLELGDSALYFCASSPGVAGDYTDTQYFGPGTRLTVL.

V and J are TRBV5-1 and TRBJ2-3; TRBD2 might be the D (5 bases). Germline V gene data show CDR1 as SGHRS and CDR2 as YFSETQ. This CDR3 has 14 residues. Trimming shortened V by 6 bases and J by 1 base, and 12 bases separated the two germline ends. The CDR3, as DNA: TGCGCCAGCAAGGAGGCAGCACGCACAGATACGCAGTATTTT. This encodes CASKEAARTDTQYF.

J is TRBJ1-1 and V is TRBV5-1, with 8 positions matching TRBD1. CDR1 SGHRS and CDR2 YFSETQ come from the germline V gene. The CDR3 is 14 amino acids. With 4 bases clipped from V and 1 base from J, the junction kept 3 bases outside the gene matches. This CDR3 is CASSDGQGNTEAFF. DNA for the CDR3: TGCGCCAGCAGCGACGGACAGGGGAACACTGAAGCTTTCTTT.

This rearrangement joins TRBV18 to TRBJ2-7, with D possibly being TRBD1 (6 bases). Trimming took 2 bases from V and 0 from J, leaving 14 bases between them. Germline CDR1 reads KGHSH; CDR2 reads LQKENI. This CDR3 is built from 16 residues. As DNA, the CDR3 is TGTGCCAGCTCACCAACAACAGGGTTCACCTCCTACGAGCAGTACTTC. As protein: CASSPTTGFTSYEQYF.

The genes are TRBV6-6 and TRBJ1-3; D uncertain. The V and J ends lost 0 bases and 0 bases respectively, with 9 bases between them. This CDR3 spans 16 amino acids. The germline V gene has CDR1 MNHNY and CDR2 SVGAGI (reference sequence). The CDR3 loop reads CASSYSGGYSGNTIYF. CDR3 nucleotide sequence: TGTGCCAGCAGTTACTCTGGCGGATACTCTGGAAACACCATATATTTT.

The chain combines TRBV6-2 or TRBV6-3 with TRBJ2-7, with D possibly being TRBD1 (6 bases). Deletions cut 1 base from V and 3 bases from J, with 7 bases between. Germline V lookup: CDR1 MNHEY, CDR2 SVGEGT. CDR3 length: 13 amino acids. The CDR3 bases are TGTGCCAGCAGTTACTTACAGGGCTACGAGCAGTACTTC. Its translation: CASSYLQGYEQYF.

The chain has TRBV5-1 and TRBJ2-7; the D gene is possibly TRBD1 (6 bases). Germline V gives CDR1 SGHRS, CDR2 YFSETQ. V lost 3 bases and J lost 6, with 16 bases in between. The CDR3 has 14 residues. The CDR3 sequence is CASSYLAGTSEQYV. The CDR3 DNA follows: TGCGCCAGCAGCTACCTCGCCGGGACAAGCGAGCAGTACGTC.

The V call is TRBV7-2, the J call TRBJ2-5, with 9 nucleotides matching TRBD1. Germline V gives CDR1 SGHTA, CDR2 FQGNSA. The CDR3 has 15 residues. V was clipped by 6 bases and J by 4 bases; unmatched bases: 9. The chain's CDR3 is CASSHNRGLGETQYF. The CDR3 bases are TGTGCCAGCAGTCATAACAGGGGGCTCGGAGAGACCCAGTACTTC.